This T cell receptor (beta chain) came from a study of beta chain features in type 1 diabetes. Overall study findings and caveats: There was a moderate but significant shortening of TCRB CDR3s in all four CD4+ subsets of Type 1 diabetes patients. These data did not resolve whether HLA type affects TCRB rearrangement. VDJ junctions from patients with type 1 diabetes contained fewer insertions and more deletions.

This CDR3 has 15 residues. Trimming stripped 3 bases from V and 3 bases from J, with 14 bases between. Germline-derived CDR1 and CDR2 are KGHSH and LQKENI. As every portion of the isolated RNA was reverse transcribed, the sequencing read expressed TCRB transcripts. Assay used: immunoSEQ multiplex PCR; TCRdb lists only in-frame clones, some missing. The repertoire consists of 600,000 to 700,000 clones, with 13% occurring once and the leading ten covering less than 0.025%. This clone was picked up one time. Its specificity is not known. This sequence was found in a man aged 18 to 29 with type 1 diabetes. This rearrangement joins TRBV18 to TRBJ1-1, with TRBD1 as a possible D gene (6 bases). The sequenced sample consisted of naive CD4+ T cells from blood. CDR3 nucleotide sequence: TGTGCCAGCTCACCGAGGGACACCCTGGACACTGAAGCTTTCTTT. Encoded protein: CASSPRDTLDTEAFF.